The entry below gives a single T cell receptor beta chain sequence along with its context. What it binds is unknown. This entry comes from a study of T cell responses to AZD1222 COVID-19 vaccine. Notes on the study in general: Spike-specific TCR breadth and depth grew following two AZD1222 doses. Baseline serology detected seropositivity in only five or six AZD1222 recipients. Repertoires were obtained only post-peak T cell response. White British people made up most donors, females outnumbered males, and clonal diversity was possibly underestimated.

Assay used: immunoSEQ multiplex PCR; TCRdb lists only in-frame clones, some missing. The sample carries around 200,000 clones, just over 85% recorded once. V shed 2 bases and J shed 7 bases, with 26 bases lying between them. This CDR3 is 18 amino acids long. CDR1 is SGHDN and CDR2 is FVKESK in the germline V gene. The receptor was derived from an adult in good health. The sequencing here drew on peripheral blood, taken on day 0 of AZD1222 vaccination. The chain uses TRBV14 and TRBJ1-2, with a tentative D call TRBD1 (6 bases). CDR3 bases: TGTGCCAGCAGCCAATGGCTCTCCGGGGACAACGGGGATCCTGGCTACACCTTC. Translating gives CASSQWLSGDNGDPGYTF.